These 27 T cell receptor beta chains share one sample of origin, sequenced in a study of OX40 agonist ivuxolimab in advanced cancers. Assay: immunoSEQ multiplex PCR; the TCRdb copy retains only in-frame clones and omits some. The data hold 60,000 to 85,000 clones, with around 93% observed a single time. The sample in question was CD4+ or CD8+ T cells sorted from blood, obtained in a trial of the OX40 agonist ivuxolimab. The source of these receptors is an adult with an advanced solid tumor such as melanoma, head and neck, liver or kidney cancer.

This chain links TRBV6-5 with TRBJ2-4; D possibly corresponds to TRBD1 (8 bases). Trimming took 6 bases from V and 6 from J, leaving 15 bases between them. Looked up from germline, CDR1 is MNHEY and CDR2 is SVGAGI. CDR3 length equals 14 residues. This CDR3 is CASSLGGTGNIQYF. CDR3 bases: TGTGCCAGCAGCCTGGGAGGGACAGGAAACATTCAGTACTTC.

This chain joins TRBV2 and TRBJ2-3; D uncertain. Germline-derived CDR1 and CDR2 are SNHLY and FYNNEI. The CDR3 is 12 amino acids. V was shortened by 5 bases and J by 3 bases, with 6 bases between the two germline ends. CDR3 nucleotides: TGTGCCAGCAGTTCGCAAACAGATACGCAGTATTTT. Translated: CASSSQTDTQYF.

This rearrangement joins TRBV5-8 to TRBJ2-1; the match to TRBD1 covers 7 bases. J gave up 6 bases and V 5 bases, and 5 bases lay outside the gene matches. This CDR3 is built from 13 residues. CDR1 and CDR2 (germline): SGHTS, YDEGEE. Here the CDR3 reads CASSLQGSNEQFF. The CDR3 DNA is TGTGCCAGCAGTTTACAGGGGTCCAATGAGCAGTTCTTC.

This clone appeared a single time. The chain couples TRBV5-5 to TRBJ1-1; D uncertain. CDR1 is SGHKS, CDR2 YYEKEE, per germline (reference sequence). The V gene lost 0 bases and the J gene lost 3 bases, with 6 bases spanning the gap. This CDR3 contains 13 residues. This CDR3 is CASSLGSHTEAFF. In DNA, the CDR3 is TGTGCCAGCAGCTTGGGGAGTCACACTGAAGCTTTCTTT.

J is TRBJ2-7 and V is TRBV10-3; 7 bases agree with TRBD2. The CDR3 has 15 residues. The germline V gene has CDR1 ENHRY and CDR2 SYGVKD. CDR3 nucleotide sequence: TGTGGACGGAGAGGGTGGCGGGGGTCCTCCTACGAGCAGTACTTC. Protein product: CGRRGWRGSSYEQYF.

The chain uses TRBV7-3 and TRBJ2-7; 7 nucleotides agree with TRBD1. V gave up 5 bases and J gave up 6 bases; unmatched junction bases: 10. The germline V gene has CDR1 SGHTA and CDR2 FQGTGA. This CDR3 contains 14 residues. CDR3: CASSLLGGGGEQYF. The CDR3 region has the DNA TGTGCCAGCAGCCTACTAGGGGGCGGAGGCGAGCAGTACTTC.

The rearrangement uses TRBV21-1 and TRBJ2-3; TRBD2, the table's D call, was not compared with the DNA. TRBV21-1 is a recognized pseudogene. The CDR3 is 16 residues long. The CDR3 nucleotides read TGTGCCAGCTCAAGGGCGGGGAGGGGGAGCACAGATACGCAGTATTTT. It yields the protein CASSRAGRGSTDTQYF.

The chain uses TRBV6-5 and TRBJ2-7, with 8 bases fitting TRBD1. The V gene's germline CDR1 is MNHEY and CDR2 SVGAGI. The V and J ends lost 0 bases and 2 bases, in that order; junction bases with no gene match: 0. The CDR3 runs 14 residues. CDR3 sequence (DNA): TGTGCCAGCAGTTACTCGGACAGGGCCTACGAGCAGTACTTC. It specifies CASSYSDRAYEQYF.

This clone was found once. The CDR3 protein is CASSTLAGIDTQYF. CDR3 DNA: TGTGCCAGCAGTACACTAGCGGGGATAGATACGCAGTATTTT. The chain has TRBV27 and TRBJ2-3; the match to TRBD2 covers 10 bases. V shed 5 bases, J shed 5 bases, and the junction held 4 bases outside the gene matches. This CDR3 is 14 amino acids long. Germline CDR1 is MNHEY and CDR2 is SMNVEV (reference sequence).

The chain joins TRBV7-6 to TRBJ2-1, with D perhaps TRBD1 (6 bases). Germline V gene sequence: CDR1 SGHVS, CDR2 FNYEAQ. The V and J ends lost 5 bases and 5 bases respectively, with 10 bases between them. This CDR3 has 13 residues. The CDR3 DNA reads TGTGCCAGCAGCCTAGGACAGCACAATGAGCAGTTCTTC. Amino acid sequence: CASSLGQHNEQFF.

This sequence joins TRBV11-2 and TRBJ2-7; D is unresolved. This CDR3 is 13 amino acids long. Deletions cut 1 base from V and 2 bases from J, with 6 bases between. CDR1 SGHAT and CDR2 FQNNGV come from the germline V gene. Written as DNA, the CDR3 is TGTGCCAGCAGCTTAGTGTCTGCCTACGAGCAGTACTTC. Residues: CASSLVSAYEQYF.

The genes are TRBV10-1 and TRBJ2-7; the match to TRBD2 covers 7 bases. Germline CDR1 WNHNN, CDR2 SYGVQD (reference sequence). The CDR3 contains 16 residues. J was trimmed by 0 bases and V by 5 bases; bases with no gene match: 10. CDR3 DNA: TGCGCCAGCAGTTCCCGGGGAGGGTGGCCCTCCTACGAGCAGTACTTC. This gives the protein CASSSRGGWPSYEQYF.

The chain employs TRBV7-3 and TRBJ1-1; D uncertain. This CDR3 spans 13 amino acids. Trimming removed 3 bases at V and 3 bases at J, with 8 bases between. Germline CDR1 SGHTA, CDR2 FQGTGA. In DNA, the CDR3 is TGTGCCAGCAGCTTTGGGATTTACACTGAAGCTTTCTTT. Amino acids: CASSFGIYTEAFF.

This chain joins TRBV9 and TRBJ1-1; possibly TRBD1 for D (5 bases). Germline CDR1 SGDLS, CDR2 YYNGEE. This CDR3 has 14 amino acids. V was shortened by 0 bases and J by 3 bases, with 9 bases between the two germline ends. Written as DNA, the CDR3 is TGTGCCAGCAGCGTAGCACTGGGGGACACTGAAGCTTTCTTT. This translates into CASSVALGDTEAFF.

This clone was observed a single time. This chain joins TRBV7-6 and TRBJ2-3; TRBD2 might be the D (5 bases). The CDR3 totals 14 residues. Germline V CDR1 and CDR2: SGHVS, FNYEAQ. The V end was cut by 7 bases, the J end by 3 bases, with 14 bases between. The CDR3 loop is CASTHSGPTDTQYF. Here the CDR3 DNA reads TGTGCCAGCACCCACAGCGGACCTACAGATACGCAGTATTTT.

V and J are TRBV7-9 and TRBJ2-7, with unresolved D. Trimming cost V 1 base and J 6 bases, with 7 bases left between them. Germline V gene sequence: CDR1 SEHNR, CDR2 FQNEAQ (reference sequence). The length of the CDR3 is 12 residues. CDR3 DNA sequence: TGTGCCAGCAGCTTAGGTATTGGCGAGCAGTACTTC. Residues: CASSLGIGEQYF. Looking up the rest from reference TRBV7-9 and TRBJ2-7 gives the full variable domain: DTGVSQNPRHKITKRGQNVTFRCDPISEHNRLYWYRQTLGQGPEFLTYFQNEAQLEKSRLLSDRFSAERPKGSFSTLEIQRTEQGDSAMYLCASSLGIGEQYFGPGTRLTVT.

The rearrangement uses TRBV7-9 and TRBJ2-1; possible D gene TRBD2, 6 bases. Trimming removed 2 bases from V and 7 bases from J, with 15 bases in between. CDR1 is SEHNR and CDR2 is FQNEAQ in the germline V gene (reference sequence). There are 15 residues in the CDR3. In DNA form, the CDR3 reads TGTGCCAGCAGCTTATGGGGGGTCTTGCGGAATGAGCAGTTCTTC. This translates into CASSLWGVLRNEQFF.

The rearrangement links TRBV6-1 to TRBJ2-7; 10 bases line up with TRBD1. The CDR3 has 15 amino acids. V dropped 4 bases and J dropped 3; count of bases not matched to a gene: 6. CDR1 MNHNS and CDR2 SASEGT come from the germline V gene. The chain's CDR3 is CASSGTGQGVYEQYF. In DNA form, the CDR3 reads TGTGCCAGCAGTGGTACCGGACAGGGGGTCTACGAGCAGTACTTC.

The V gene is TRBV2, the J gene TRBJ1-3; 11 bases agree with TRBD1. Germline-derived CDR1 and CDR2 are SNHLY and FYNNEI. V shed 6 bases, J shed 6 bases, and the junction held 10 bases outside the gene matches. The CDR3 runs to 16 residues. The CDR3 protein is CASREGQGEETNTIYF. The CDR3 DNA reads TGTGCCAGCAGGGAGGGACAGGGGGAGGAGACAAACACCATATATTTT.

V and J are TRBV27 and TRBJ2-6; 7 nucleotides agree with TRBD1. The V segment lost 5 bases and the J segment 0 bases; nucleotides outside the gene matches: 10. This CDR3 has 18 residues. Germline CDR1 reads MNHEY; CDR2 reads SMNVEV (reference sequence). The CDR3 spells CASSPSVGDSSGANVLTF. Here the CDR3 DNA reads TGTGCCAGCAGTCCCTCGGTCGGGGACAGCTCTGGGGCCAACGTCCTGACTTTC.

CDR3 region: CASSRLAGGEETQYF. As DNA, the CDR3 is TGTGCCAGCAGTAGACTAGCGGGGGGCGAAGAGACCCAGTACTTC. The chain joins TRBV7-8 to TRBJ2-5; 13 positions match TRBD2. This CDR3 comprises 15 residues. Germline V gene sequence: CDR1 SGHVS, CDR2 FQNEAQ. V dropped 6 bases and J dropped 3; count of bases not matched to a gene: 4.

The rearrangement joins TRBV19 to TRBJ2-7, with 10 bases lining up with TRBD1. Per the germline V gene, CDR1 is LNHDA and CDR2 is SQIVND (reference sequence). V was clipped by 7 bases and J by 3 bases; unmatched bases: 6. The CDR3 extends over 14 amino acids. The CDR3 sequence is CASTQGQGYYEQYF. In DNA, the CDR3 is TGTGCCAGTACCCAGGGACAGGGGTACTACGAGCAGTACTTC.

The CDR3 protein is CAKPGGRDYGYTF. The CDR3 DNA reads as TGTGCCAAACCCGGGGGAAGGGACTATGGCTACACCTTC. V gene TRBV25-1 combines with J gene TRBJ1-2, with D possibly matching TRBD1 (5 bases). Trimming stripped 10 bases from V and 3 bases from J, with 15 bases between. This CDR3 region has 13 residues. Germline CDR1 is MGHDK and CDR2 is SYGVNS.

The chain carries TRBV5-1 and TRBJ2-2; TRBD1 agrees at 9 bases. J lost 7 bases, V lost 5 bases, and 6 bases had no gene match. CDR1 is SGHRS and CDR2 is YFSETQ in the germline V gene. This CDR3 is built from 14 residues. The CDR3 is CASRQGALSGELFF. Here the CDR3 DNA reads TGCGCCAGCAGACAGGGGGCGCTGAGCGGGGAGCTGTTTTTT.

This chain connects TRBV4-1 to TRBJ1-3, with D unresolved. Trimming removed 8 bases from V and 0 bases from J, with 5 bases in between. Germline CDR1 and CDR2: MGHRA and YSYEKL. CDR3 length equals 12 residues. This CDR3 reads CASGPSGNTIYF. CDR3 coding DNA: TGCGCCAGCGGTCCCTCTGGAAACACCATATATTTT.

In DNA form, the CDR3 reads TGTGCCAGCAGCCTGCTTTTTGAGGGCTCTGGGGCCAACGTCCTGACTTTC. It codes for CASSLLFEGSGANVLTF. The chain joins TRBV11-2 to TRBJ2-6; possibly TRBD2 for D (5 bases). The CDR3 totals 17 residues. Trimming cost V 5 bases and J 0 bases, with 14 bases left between them. Looked up from germline, CDR1 is SGHAT and CDR2 is FQNNGV.

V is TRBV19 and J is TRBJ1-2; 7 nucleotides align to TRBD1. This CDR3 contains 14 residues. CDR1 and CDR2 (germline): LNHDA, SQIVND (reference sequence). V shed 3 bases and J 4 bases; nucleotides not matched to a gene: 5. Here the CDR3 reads CASSIAGQVYGYTF. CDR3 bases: TGTGCCAGTAGTATCGCCGGACAGGTCTATGGCTACACCTTC.